This note documents a single TCR beta chain sequence. Its antigen is undetermined. A single record per CDR3 protein comes from TCRdb applying MiXCR to the 5' RACE reads. The data hold approximately 22,000 distinct CDR3 sequences, with around 5% observed a single time. Between the trimmed V and J ends, which lost 0 bases and 1 base, there was a span of 9 bases. Germline V gene sequence: CDR1 LNHDA, CDR2 SQIVND (reference sequence). The CDR3 totals 15 residues. The sample belongs to a study of early T cells in non-severe SARS-CoV-2 infection. General study points: Sequences matched to VDJdb favored anti-spike CD8 responses, while private and CD4 specificities were missed.

The receptor was derived from an adult who was a healthcare worker with PCR-confirmed SARS-CoV-2 infection or an uninfected control (not recorded which). Sequenced material: whole blood, taken at baseline. V and J are TRBV19 and TRBJ1-2; D is uncertain. DNA of the CDR3: TGTGCCAGTAGTATAGATCTATCCGTTAACTATGGCTACACCTTC. Encoded protein: CASSIDLSVNYGYTF.